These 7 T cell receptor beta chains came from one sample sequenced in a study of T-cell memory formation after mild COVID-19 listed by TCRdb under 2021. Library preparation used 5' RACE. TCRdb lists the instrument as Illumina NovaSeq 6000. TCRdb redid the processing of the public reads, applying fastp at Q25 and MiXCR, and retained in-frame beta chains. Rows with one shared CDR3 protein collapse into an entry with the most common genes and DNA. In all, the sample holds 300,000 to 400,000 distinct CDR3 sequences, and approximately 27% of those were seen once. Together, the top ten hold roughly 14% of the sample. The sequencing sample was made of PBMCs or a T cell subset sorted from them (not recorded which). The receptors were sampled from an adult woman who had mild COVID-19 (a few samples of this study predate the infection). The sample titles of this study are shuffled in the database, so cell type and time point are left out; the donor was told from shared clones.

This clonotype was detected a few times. DNA of the CDR3: TGCAGTGCTAGAGATGGTGGGTTGGCGACCCAGTACTTC. It specifies CSARDGGLATQYF. The chain links TRBV20-1 to TRBJ2-5; no reliable D call. The ends were cut back, 0 bases at V and 7 bases at J, with 12 bases in the middle. CDR3 length: 13 amino acids. Germline assignment: CDR1 DFQATT and CDR2 SNEGSKA (reference sequence).

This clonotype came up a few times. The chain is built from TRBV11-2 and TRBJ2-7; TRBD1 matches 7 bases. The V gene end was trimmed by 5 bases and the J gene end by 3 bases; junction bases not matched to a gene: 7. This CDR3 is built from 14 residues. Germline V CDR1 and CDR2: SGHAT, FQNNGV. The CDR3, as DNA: TGTGCCAGCAGCGTTCAGGGGGTCAACTACGAGCAGTACTTC. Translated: CASSVQGVNYEQYF.

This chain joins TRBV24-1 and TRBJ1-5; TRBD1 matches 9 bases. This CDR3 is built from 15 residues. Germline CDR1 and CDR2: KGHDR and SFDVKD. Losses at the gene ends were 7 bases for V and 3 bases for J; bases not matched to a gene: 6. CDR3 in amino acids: CATSPGQGYNQPQHF. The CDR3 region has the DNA TGTGCCACCAGCCCGGGACAGGGCTACAATCAGCCCCAGCATTTT.

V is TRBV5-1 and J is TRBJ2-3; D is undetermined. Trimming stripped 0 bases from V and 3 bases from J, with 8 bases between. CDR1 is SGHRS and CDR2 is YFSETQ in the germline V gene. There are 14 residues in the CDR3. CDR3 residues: CASSLAIPTDTQYF. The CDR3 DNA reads TGCGCCAGCAGCTTGGCCATCCCTACAGATACGCAGTATTTT.

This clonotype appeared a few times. CDR3 loop: CASSPGLQSAQHF. CDR3 coding DNA: TGTGCCAGCAGCCCGGGGTTACAATCAGCCCAGCATTTT. The chain has TRBV12-3 or TRBV12-4 and TRBJ1-5; unclear D gene. The CDR3 has 13 residues. The ends were cut back, 6 bases at V and 11 bases at J, with 17 bases in the middle.

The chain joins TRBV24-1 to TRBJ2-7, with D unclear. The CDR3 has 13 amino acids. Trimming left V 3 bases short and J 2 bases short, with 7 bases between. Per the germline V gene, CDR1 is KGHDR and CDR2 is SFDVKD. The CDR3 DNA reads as TGTGCCACCAGTGATCCGCATACCTACGAGCAGTACTTC. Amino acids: CATSDPHTYEQYF.

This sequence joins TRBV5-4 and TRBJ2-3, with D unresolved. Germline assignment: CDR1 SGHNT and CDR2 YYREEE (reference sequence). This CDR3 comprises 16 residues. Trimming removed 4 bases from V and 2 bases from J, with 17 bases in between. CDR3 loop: CASSPFGPTVTDTQYF. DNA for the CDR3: TGTGCCAGCAGCCCGTTCGGACCCACGGTCACAGATACGCAGTATTTT. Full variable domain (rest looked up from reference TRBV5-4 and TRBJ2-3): ETGVTQSPTHLIKTRGQQVTLRCSSQSGHNTVSWYQQALGQGPQFIFQYYREEENGRGNFPPRFSGLQFPNYSSELNVNALELDDSALYLCASSPFGPTVTDTQYFGPGTRLTVL.